The 17 T cell receptor beta chains below come from one sample, sequenced in a study of blood T cell repertoires in COVID-19. Produced via immunoSEQ multiplex PCR; TCRdb's table is partial and in-frame only. The sample lists some 70,000 clones; 80% to 90% were seen once. The sample comprised peripheral blood. Receptors originate from a man between 45 and 60 years old with active COVID-19.

The chain couples TRBV3-1 (or the pseudogene TRBV3-2) to TRBJ2-5; D might be TRBD2 (6 bases). Trimming took 2 bases from V and 4 from J, leaving 11 bases between them. The length of the CDR3 is 14 residues. The germline V gene encodes CDR1 LGHDT and CDR2 YNNKEL (reference sequence). The CDR3: CASSQLSGAETQYF. The CDR3 coding sequence is TGTGCCAGCAGCCAATTGTCGGGAGCAGAGACCCAGTACTTC.

V usage is TRBV6-5 and J usage is TRBJ2-7, with TRBD2 as a possible D gene (5 bases). The CDR3 runs to 13 residues. Germline lookup yields CDR1 MNHEY and CDR2 SVGAGI. V lost 2 bases to trimming and J lost 2 bases, with 7 bases between them. The CDR3: CASSYRRTYEQYF. The CDR3 DNA reads TGTGCCAGCAGTTACAGGAGGACCTACGAGCAGTACTTC.

V usage is TRBV19 and J usage is TRBJ2-3, with 7 bases fitting TRBD1. This CDR3 comprises 15 residues. J was trimmed by 6 bases and V by 4 bases; bases with no gene match: 10. The germline V gene has CDR1 LNHDA and CDR2 SQIVND (reference sequence). The CDR3 DNA reads TGTGCCAGTAGTACTCTTACAGGGGAGTTGGATACGCAGTATTTT. This codes for CASSTLTGELDTQYF.

The rearrangement joins TRBV7-6 to TRBJ2-7; TRBD1 matches 9 bases. Unmatched junction bases numbered 3, after V lost 1 base and J lost 5 bases. Germline CDR1 SGHVS, CDR2 FNYEAQ. CDR3 length: 14 residues. The CDR3 bases are TGTGCCAGCAGCTTAGTAACAGGGGGCAACGAGCAGTACTTC. Translation gives CASSLVTGGNEQYF.

The chain employs TRBV19 and TRBJ2-2; weak D call: TRBD1 (7 bases). Germline V gene lookup returns CDR1 LNHDA and CDR2 SQIVND (reference sequence). This CDR3 contains 19 residues. V was cut by 2 bases and J by 3 bases, with 22 bases left in between. The CDR3 region is CASSIRLPTGWRDTGELFF. The CDR3 region has the DNA TGTGCCAGTAGTATACGCCTCCCGACAGGGTGGAGGGACACCGGGGAGCTGTTTTTT.

The chain links TRBV19 to TRBJ1-5; D not certain. Germline values: CDR1 LNHDA, CDR2 SQIVND (reference sequence). The CDR3 sequence is 16 residues long. V was cut by 6 bases and J by 1 base, with 16 bases left in between. The CDR3 region has the DNA TGTGCCAGTAGGTCCCCCCAGGCTGGGAGCAATCAGCCCCAGCATTTT. Encoded protein: CASRSPQAGSNQPQHF.

The J gene is TRBJ1-2, the V gene TRBV12-3 or TRBV12-4; 7 bases align to TRBD1. Trimming cost V 5 bases and J 5 bases; bases outside gene matches: 5. CDR3 length: 13 amino acids. The CDR3 reads CASSKDRVYGYTF. The CDR3 DNA follows: TGTGCCAGCAGTAAAGACAGGGTTTATGGCTACACCTTC.

The chain carries TRBV2 and TRBJ2-7, with D possibly matching TRBD1 (5 bases). The length of the CDR3 is 14 residues. Germline CDR1 and CDR2: SNHLY and FYNNEI. Trimming left V 8 bases short and J 2 bases short, with 16 bases between. CDR3 protein: CASSNPRTTYEQYF. DNA for the CDR3: TGTGCCAGCTCCAATCCAAGGACAACCTACGAGCAGTACTTC. The whole variable domain, remainder taken from reference TRBV2 and TRBJ2-7, is EPEVTQTPSHQVTQMGQEVILRCVPISNHLYFYWYRQILGQKVEFLVSFYNNEISEKSEIFDDQFSVERPDGSNFTLKIRSTKLEDSAMYFCASSNPRTTYEQYFGPGTRLTVT.

As to this clone: Mismatch with germline at one junction end may stem from a read error. The chain is built from TRBV7-2 and TRBJ2-1, with 9 bases fitting TRBD2. The CDR3 totals 15 residues. Per the germline V gene, CDR1 is SGHTA and CDR2 is FQGNSA. DNA of the CDR3: TGTCCCAGCAGCTTCGGGGGTCGCGGGGGGGCCGAGCAGTTCTTC. This translates into CPSSFGGRGGAEQFF.

The chain recombines TRBV28 with TRBJ2-7; 8 positions match TRBD1. This CDR3 spans 15 amino acids. Germline V CDR1 and CDR2: MDHEN, SYDVKM. V was clipped by 7 bases and J by 5 bases; unmatched bases: 13. The chain's CDR3 is CASTLARAGGHEQYF. CDR3 nucleotide sequence: TGTGCCAGCACCTTGGCCCGGGCAGGGGGCCACGAGCAGTACTTC.

V and J are TRBV6-2 or TRBV6-3 and TRBJ1-2; D not resolved. The CDR3 is 13 amino acids. The V and J ends lost 5 bases and 1 base respectively, with 8 bases between them. Germline V gives CDR1 MNHEY, CDR2 SVGEGT. In DNA, the CDR3 is TGTGCCAGCAGTCTTACGGTTAACTATGGCTACACCTTC. This gives the protein CASSLTVNYGYTF.

In this sample, this clone turned up once. The rearrangement links TRBV6-5 to TRBJ1-2, with D hard to call. Germline V gives CDR1 MNHEY, CDR2 SVGAGI. The CDR3 has 12 residues. V was shortened by 8 bases and J by 8 bases, with 15 bases between the two germline ends. CDR3 sequence: CASLGVTKGYTF. CDR3 coding DNA: TGTGCCAGCCTGGGAGTGACCAAGGGCTACACCTTC.

V is TRBV5-8 and J is TRBJ2-5; 7 nucleotides align to TRBD1. The germline V gene encodes CDR1 SGHTS and CDR2 YDEGEE. This CDR3 contains 14 residues. J gave up 6 bases and V 8 bases, and 13 bases lay outside the gene matches. The CDR3 is CASMTDRVEKTQYF. CDR3 DNA: TGTGCCAGTATGACCGACAGGGTTGAGAAGACCCAGTACTTC.

The chain is built from TRBV7-9 and TRBJ1-1; TRBD1 aligns across 8 bases. The CDR3 has 14 amino acids. The germline gives CDR1 SEHNR, CDR2 FQNEAQ (reference sequence). V lost 7 bases and J lost 0; bases outside the gene matches: 4. CDR3: CASTRTGMNTEAFF. The CDR3 DNA reads as TGTGCCAGCACCCGGACAGGGATGAACACTGAAGCTTTCTTT.

This chain connects TRBV27 to TRBJ1-3, with a tentative D call TRBD1 (5 bases). The ends were cut back, 2 bases at V and 4 bases at J, with 9 bases in the middle. The CDR3 loop spans 14 amino acids. Germline lookup yields CDR1 MNHEY and CDR2 SMNVEV (reference sequence). The CDR3 loop reads CASSLQSGGNTIYF. Written as DNA, the CDR3 is TGTGCCAGCAGTTTACAATCAGGGGGAAACACCATATATTTT.

The rearrangement joins TRBV30 to TRBJ2-7; TRBD2 matches 12 bases. Germline V CDR1 and CDR2: GTSNPN, SVGIG (reference sequence). V shed 2 bases, J shed 2 bases, and the junction held 16 bases outside the gene matches. The CDR3 spans 19 residues. CDR3: CAWSPRLAGVVGPPYEQYF. The CDR3 bases are TGTGCCTGGAGTCCGCGACTAGCGGGAGTCGTGGGCCCTCCCTACGAGCAGTACTTC. The variable domain in full, with the rest retrieved from reference TRBV30 and TRBJ2-7, is SQTIHQWPATLVQPVGSPLSLECTVEGTSNPNLYWYRQAAGRGLQLLFYSVGIGQISSEVPQNLSASRPQDRQFILSSKKLLLSDSGFYLCAWSPRLAGVVGPPYEQYFGPGTRLTVT.

The chain uses TRBV7-9 and TRBJ1-5, with 10 bases fitting TRBD1. The CDR3 is made up of 16 amino acids. CDR1 and CDR2 (germline): SEHNR, FQNEAQ (reference sequence). V shed 5 bases and J 5 bases; nucleotides not matched to a gene: 9. The CDR3 DNA reads as TGTGCCAGCAGCCCAGGGACAGGGGAGAGGGATCAGCCCCAGCATTTT. It is translated as CASSPGTGERDQPQHF.